One and the same sample provided the 29 T cell receptor beta chains below, sequenced in a study of T cell repertoires in cytomegalovirus infection (dated 2019 in TCRdb). This sample was sequenced with an Illumina HiSeq 1500. TCRdb reprocessed the public reads (quality trimming at Q25 with fastp, clone calling with MiXCR) and kept in-frame beta chains. Each CDR3 protein gets just one entry, which takes the most common genes and DNA from the rows behind it. A total of roughly 230,000 distinct CDR3 sequences appear in this sample, about a sixth of them only once. Roughly half of the sample goes to the ten largest clones. Material for sequencing was CD8+ T cells from PBMCs. These receptors were taken from a human donor in good health (CMV status not recorded). Some clones in this sample may be carry-over from other donors' samples.

A few counts support this clonotype. In DNA form, the CDR3 reads TGTGCCAGCAGATTGCAGGAGGCCTACGAGCAGTACTTC. It specifies CASRLQEAYEQYF. The V call is TRBV28, the J call TRBJ2-7, with D possibly TRBD2 on 5 matching bases. V lost 6 bases to trimming and J lost 2 bases, with 11 bases between them. CDR1 is MDHEN and CDR2 is SYDVKM in the germline V gene. The CDR3 is made up of 13 amino acids.

The chain recombines TRBV11-2 with TRBJ1-1; 8 positions agree with TRBD1. The germline gives CDR1 SGHAT, CDR2 FQNNGV. This CDR3 has 15 residues. Germline trimming cut 5 bases from V and 4 bases from J; bases unmatched to any gene: 9. In DNA, the CDR3 is TGTGCCAGCAGCCAAGACAGGGGTCTGTCCACTGAAGCTTTCTTT. Protein: CASSQDRGLSTEAFF. Combining the CDR3 with reference TRBV11-2 and TRBJ1-1 gives the whole variable domain EAGVAQSPRYKIIEKRQSVAFWCNPISGHATLYWYQQILGQGPKLLIQFQNNGVVDDSQLPKDRFSAERLKGVDSTLKIQPAKLEDSAVYLCASSQDRGLSTEAFFGQGTRLTVV.

In its sample, this clonotype was seen many times. The V gene is TRBV7-2, the J gene TRBJ2-6; D may be TRBD1 or TRBD2 (6 bases each). The CDR3 covers 16 residues. From germline, CDR1 is SGHTA and CDR2 FQGNSA. V dropped 1 base and J dropped 3 bases, with 10 bases sitting between them. CDR3 loop: CASSLEGGVGANVLTF. CDR3 nucleotide sequence: TGTGCCAGCAGCTTAGAGGGGGGCGTTGGGGCCAACGTCCTGACTTTC.

There are a few counts of this clonotype. The V and J genes are TRBV12-3 or TRBV12-4 and TRBJ2-7; 7 bases line up with TRBD1. After removal of 3 bases from V and 2 bases from J, the junction contained 4 bases not matched to a gene. The CDR3 has 14 residues. The CDR3 bases are TGTGCCAGCAGTTTCGCAGGACAGGCCTACGAGCAGTACTTC. It translates to CASSFAGQAYEQYF.

In the case of this clonotype: A much larger clone is a single base away; this may be a read error. This sequence joins TRBV7-4 and TRBJ1-1, with D perhaps matching TRBD1 (6 bases). V was pared by 5 bases and J by 10 bases, with 14 bases between. The V gene's germline CDR1 is SGHVT and CDR2 SQSDAQ. The CDR3 runs 12 residues. Here the CDR3 DNA reads TGTGCCAGCAGCCCCAACAGGGTCACAGCTTTCTTT. This gives the protein CASSPNRVTAFF. The full variable domain, completed using reference TRBV7-4 and TRBJ1-1, is GAGVSQSPRYKVAKRGRDVALRCDSISGHVTLYWYRQTLGQGSEVLTYSQSDAQRDKSGRPSGRFSAERPERSVSTLKIQRTEQGDSAVYLCASSPNRVTAFFGQGTRLTVV.

The chain uses TRBV2 and TRBJ1-1; D gene uncertain. This CDR3 has 12 residues. The ends were cut back, 4 bases at V and 1 base at J, with 4 bases in the middle. The V gene's germline CDR1 is SNHLY and CDR2 FYNNEI. Written as DNA, the CDR3 is TGTGCCAGCAGTGCTCCGAACACTGAAGCTTTCTTT. It is translated as CASSAPNTEAFF.

The table lists this clonotype with many counts. V is TRBV7-9 and J is TRBJ1-1, with 8 bases that match TRBD1. The CDR3 runs to 13 residues. V shed 5 bases and J 4 bases; nucleotides not matched to a gene: 3. Germline assignment: CDR1 SEHNR and CDR2 FQNEAQ (reference sequence). The CDR3 sequence is CASSQGASTEAFF. The CDR3 DNA sequence: TGTGCCAGCAGCCAGGGGGCCAGCACTGAAGCTTTCTTT.

The table lists this clonotype with many counts. J is TRBJ1-2 and V is TRBV7-8; no clear D gene. The V end lost 3 bases, the J end lost 6 bases, and 20 bases lay between the germline ends. The CDR3 has 16 amino acids. The germline CDR1 and CDR2 sequences are SGHVS and FQNEAQ. As DNA, the CDR3 is TGTGCCAGCAGCTTTCTCGGGTCTATTGGGGAGGATGGCTACACCTTC. Its protein product is CASSFLGSIGEDGYTF.

This clonotype was counted a few times. CDR3 region: CASSQESTDTQYF. In nucleotides, the CDR3 is TGCGCCAGCAGCCAAGAGTCGACAGATACGCAGTATTTT. The rearrangement uses TRBV4-1 and TRBJ2-3, with D hard to call. V was trimmed by 0 bases and J by 3 bases, leaving 4 bases between them. Germline loops: CDR1 MGHRA, CDR2 YSYEKL. The CDR3 consists of 13 residues.

This chain connects TRBV20-1 to TRBJ2-7; D may correspond to TRBD1 or TRBD2 (5 bases each). This CDR3 spans 15 amino acids. The germline V and J ends were trimmed by 0 bases and 0 bases, with 12 bases remaining between them. Germline V CDR1 and CDR2: DFQATT, SNEGSKA (reference sequence). The CDR3 here is CSARDGTVSSYEQYF. The CDR3 DNA follows: TGCAGTGCTAGAGACGGGACCGTAAGCTCCTACGAGCAGTACTTC.

This clonotype was picked up a small number of times. The chain employs TRBV2 and TRBJ2-3, with D possibly matching TRBD1 (5 bases). This CDR3 has 15 amino acids. Looked up from germline, CDR1 is SNHLY and CDR2 is FYNNEI. Trimming stripped 3 bases from V and 1 base from J, with 11 bases between. Here the CDR3 DNA reads TGTGCCAGCAGTGAGAGAGGACACCGCACAGATACGCAGTATTTT. Its translation: CASSERGHRTDTQYF.

This clonotype was detected many times. The V call is TRBV7-6, the J call TRBJ1-1, with D unclear. CDR3 length: 18 residues. The germline CDR1 and CDR2 sequences are SGHVS and FNYEAQ. Trimming shortened V by 2 bases and J by 1 base, and 20 bases separated the two germline ends. The CDR3 sequence: CASSLIPFTSAGNTEAFF. The DNA of the CDR3 is TGTGCCAGCAGCTTAATCCCTTTCACATCAGCGGGGAACACTGAAGCTTTCTTT.

The chain recombines TRBV20-1 with TRBJ2-7; perhaps TRBD2 as D (6 bases). The V end was cut by 5 bases, the J end by 2 bases, with 13 bases between. Germline V gene data show CDR1 as DFQATT and CDR2 as SNEGSKA (reference sequence). The CDR3 runs 13 residues. CDR3 sequence reads: CSASTSQTYEQYF. The CDR3 DNA follows: TGCAGTGCTTCGACTAGTCAAACCTACGAGCAGTACTTC.

This clonotype was detected ten times or more. The rearrangement joins TRBV7-6 to TRBJ2-5; 10 bases agree with TRBD2. The CDR3 consists of 15 residues. CDR1 and CDR2 (germline): SGHVS, FNYEAQ. V shed 3 bases, J shed 5 bases, and the junction held 6 bases outside the gene matches. The CDR3 DNA follows: TGTGCCAGCAGCTTCGGACTAGCGGTCGGGGAGACCCAGTACTTC. Its protein is CASSFGLAVGETQYF.

The chain carries TRBV6-5 and TRBJ1-1; D remains unclear. This CDR3 comprises 14 residues. With 2 bases removed from V and 4 bases from J, the gap between germline ends came to 11 bases. Germline CDR1 reads MNHEY; CDR2 reads SVGAGI. The CDR3: CASSYASFGTEAFF. In DNA, the CDR3 is TGTGCCAGCAGTTACGCCTCGTTTGGCACTGAAGCTTTCTTT.

This clonotype was counted between two and nine times. This chain joins TRBV6-2 or TRBV6-3 and TRBJ2-1; 8 bases agree with TRBD1. The germline V gene encodes CDR1 MNHEY and CDR2 SVGEGT. The CDR3 is 17 amino acids. The J segment lost 4 bases and the V segment lost 6 bases, leaving 14 bases of the junction unmatched. The CDR3 loop is CASSQGASAQGYNEQFF. In DNA form, the CDR3 reads TGTGCCAGCAGCCAGGGGGCTAGCGCACAAGGGTACAATGAGCAGTTCTTC.

Regarding this clonotype: A much larger clone sits a single nucleotide away, making a read error possible. The J gene is TRBJ1-1, the V gene TRBV7-6, with 10 bases aligning to TRBD1. Germline V gives CDR1 SGHVS, CDR2 FNYEAQ. The CDR3 runs to 14 residues. The CDR3 reads CARGTGEVNTEVFF. The CDR3 DNA is TGTGCCAGAGGGACAGGGGAGGTGAACACTGAAGTTTTCTTT.

This chain uses TRBV6-2 or TRBV6-3 with TRBJ1-5, with TRBD1 matching 8 bases. CDR3 size: 13 residues. Germline V gene sequence: CDR1 MNHEY, CDR2 SVGEGT. V lost 8 bases, J lost 5 bases, and 5 bases stayed unmatched. The CDR3 reads CASASGGHQPQHF. In nucleotides, the CDR3 is TGTGCCAGCGCGTCAGGGGGCCATCAGCCCCAGCATTTT.

This clonotype was observed many times. V and J are TRBV7-9 and TRBJ1-3; D may be TRBD1 (5 bases). The V end was cut by 7 bases, the J end by 0 bases, with 16 bases between. The CDR3 contains 16 residues. CDR1 and CDR2 (germline): SEHNR, FQNEAQ (reference sequence). As DNA, the CDR3 is TGTGCCAGCATACCGGGACGGACGTTCTCTGGAAACACCATATATTTT. Translation: CASIPGRTFSGNTIYF.

This clonotype was found many times. The V call is TRBV7-8, the J call TRBJ1-1; D is undetermined. CDR1 is SGHVS, CDR2 FQNEAQ, per germline. The CDR3 consists of 13 residues. The ends were cut back, 6 bases at V and 4 bases at J, with 12 bases in the middle. CDR3 nucleotides: TGTGCCAGCAGTCCGAGATTGGGCACTGAAGCTTTCTTT. Protein product: CASSPRLGTEAFF.

V is TRBV14 and J is TRBJ2-7; D remains unclear. The CDR3 consists of 14 residues. The germline gives CDR1 SGHDN, CDR2 FVKESK. V lost 0 bases to trimming and J lost 0 bases, with 6 bases between them. CDR3 sequence: CASSQDWGSYEQYF. Here the CDR3 DNA reads TGTGCCAGCAGCCAAGATTGGGGCTCCTACGAGCAGTACTTC.

This clonotype was seen only a few times. The CDR3 DNA is TGTGCCATCAGTACCCTCGGGACTAGCAATGAGCAGTTCTTC. Encoded protein: CAISTLGTSNEQFF. The chain employs TRBV10-3 and TRBJ2-1; 8 nucleotides agree with TRBD2. Germline-derived CDR1 and CDR2 are ENHRY and SYGVKD. Trimming removed 5 bases from V and 6 bases from J; junction bases left unmatched: 6. This CDR3 comprises 14 residues.

This chain uses TRBV2 with TRBJ1-6; D not certain. Germline assignment: CDR1 SNHLY and CDR2 FYNNEI. This CDR3 has 16 residues. With 6 bases removed from V and 0 bases from J, the gap between germline ends came to 12 bases. The CDR3 DNA reads TGTGCCAGCAGCAATTCAGAGAGCTCCTATAATTCACCCCTCCACTTT. Its translation is CASSNSESSYNSPLHF.

This clonotype was seen repeatedly, ten times or more. J is TRBJ2-3 and V is TRBV27, with D uncertain. The CDR3 is 13 amino acids. Germline V gene sequence: CDR1 MNHEY, CDR2 SMNVEV (reference sequence). V gave up 8 bases and J gave up 3 bases, with 12 bases separating them. CDR3 amino acids: CASAWAATDTQYF. The DNA of the CDR3 is TGTGCCAGCGCTTGGGCGGCTACAGATACGCAGTATTTT.

This clonotype came up many times. The V and J genes are TRBV28 and TRBJ2-7; D is unresolved. The V gene lost 2 bases and the J gene lost 4 bases, with 15 bases spanning the gap. The germline gives CDR1 MDHEN, CDR2 SYDVKM. This CDR3 has 15 residues. CDR3 protein: CASSLGRMGFYEQYF. Here the CDR3 DNA reads TGTGCCAGCAGTTTAGGCAGGATGGGCTTTTACGAGCAGTACTTC. Together with reference TRBV28 and TRBJ2-7, the CDR3 gives the full variable domain: DVKVTQSSRYLVKRTGEKVFLECVQDMDHENMFWYRQDPGLGLRLIYFSYDVKMKEKGDIPEGYSVSREKKERFSLILESASTNQTSMYLCASSLGRMGFYEQYFGPGTRLTVT.

This clonotype was observed a few times. The chain couples TRBV6-1 to TRBJ1-2; D is ambiguous. This CDR3 contains 16 residues. From germline, CDR1 is MNHNS and CDR2 SASEGT. V was pared by 2 bases and J by 5 bases, with 18 bases between. The CDR3 loop reads CASSEPSLREKYGYTF. The CDR3 nucleotides read TGTGCCAGCAGTGAACCCAGCTTACGGGAGAAGTATGGCTACACCTTC.

The chain uses TRBV12-3 or TRBV12-4 and TRBJ2-1; maybe TRBD1 (6 bases). The V end was cut by 7 bases, the J end by 8 bases, with 21 bases between. CDR3 length equals 15 residues. CDR3 bases: TGTGCCAGCAACTCAGGACAGAACTTCTTGCATGAGCAGTTCTTC. Amino acids: CASNSGQNFLHEQFF.

This clonotype was observed a handful of times. The chain recombines TRBV7-9 with TRBJ1-2; 8 nucleotides line up with TRBD1. J was trimmed by 8 bases and V by 6 bases; bases with no gene match: 14. The CDR3 runs to 15 residues. CDR1 and CDR2 (germline): SEHNR, FQNEAQ (reference sequence). Here the CDR3 DNA reads TGTGCCAGCAGTTTTCCCCAGGGGGCGAGGTGGGGCTACACCTTC. It is translated as CASSFPQGARWGYTF.

In this sample, this clonotype turned up many times. The chain employs TRBV7-2 and TRBJ2-2; a weak D match, TRBD1 (5 bases). Trimming shortened V by 5 bases and J by 5 bases, and 6 bases separated the two germline ends. The germline CDR1 and CDR2 sequences are SGHTA and FQGNSA. The CDR3 contains 12 residues. CDR3 bases: TGTGCCAGCAGCGCAGGGACCGGGGAGCTGTTTTTT. It is translated as CASSAGTGELFF.